Presented here are 22 T cell receptor beta chains from one specimen sequenced in a study of CD8 T cells in ankylosing spondylitis. TCRdb independently ran MiXCR on the 5' RACE reads; one entry per CDR3 protein. The table lists approximately 240,000 distinct CDR3 sequences, roughly a quarter of them singletons. Specimen: blood, either unsorted or a sorted T cell fraction (not recorded which). The receptors here all came from a male donor with ankylosing spondylitis or in good health (not recorded which).

The gene calls are TRBV2 and TRBJ2-7; D unclear. Trimming removed 4 bases from V and 0 bases from J, with 10 bases in between. The CDR3 covers 14 residues. Germline CDR1 and CDR2: SNHLY and FYNNEI. CDR3 sequence reads: CASSATADSYEQYF. The CDR3 DNA reads TGTGCCAGCAGTGCTACGGCAGACTCCTACGAGCAGTACTTC.

This clonotype was seen a few times. The chain combines TRBV29-1 with TRBJ2-5; tentative D call: TRBD1 (5 bases). V dropped 4 bases and J dropped 5 bases, with 14 bases sitting between them. Germline assignment: CDR1 SQVTM and CDR2 ANQGSEA. This CDR3 has 13 residues. CDR3 protein: CSVGGRLGETQYF. The CDR3, as DNA: TGCAGCGTTGGGGGCCGCCTGGGGGAGACCCAGTACTTC.

DNA for the CDR3: TGTGCCAGCAGTTCCACCCGGACAGGGAAATCCGAGCAGTACTTC. Encoded protein: CASSSTRTGKSEQYF. V and J are TRBV12-3 or TRBV12-4 and TRBJ2-7; 8 bases line up with TRBD1. The V segment lost 4 bases and the J segment 6 bases; nucleotides outside the gene matches: 11. CDR3 length: 15 amino acids.

The sample holds a few counts of this clonotype. The chain recombines TRBV20-1 with TRBJ2-2; either TRBD1 or TRBD2 may fit D (5 bases each). Trimming took off 5 bases at V and 5 bases at J, with 9 bases between the two ends. In germline, CDR1 is DFQATT, CDR2 SNEGSKA (reference sequence). This CDR3 has 12 residues. As DNA, the CDR3 is TGCAGTGCTCCAGGGAGTACCGGGGAGCTGTTTTTT. Translating it yields CSAPGSTGELFF.

This clonotype has just a few counts. The rearrangement uses TRBV4-1 and TRBJ2-7; TRBD1 matches 12 bases. The germline V gene has CDR1 MGHRA and CDR2 YSYEKL. The trim removed 3 bases at V and 4 bases at J, leaving 4 bases unmatched. This CDR3 contains 15 residues. CDR3 coding DNA: TGCGCCAGCAGCCAGGGACAGGGGGCCGGTTACGAGCAGTACTTC. This codes for CASSQGQGAGYEQYF.

This clonotype showed up many times. This chain links TRBV3-1 with TRBJ2-3; TRBD2 matches at 11 bases. Germline assignment: CDR1 LGHDT and CDR2 YNNKEL (reference sequence). The ends lost 8 bases at V and 0 bases at J; junction bases unmatched: 7. CDR3 length: 16 amino acids. The CDR3 here is CASQLAGGRSTDTQYF. CDR3 bases: TGTGCCAGCCAGCTAGCGGGGGGACGGAGCACAGATACGCAGTATTTT.

This clonotype was found many times. The rearrangement uses TRBV29-1 and TRBJ1-2; D uncertain. V was clipped by 5 bases and J by 4 bases, with 11 bases between them. CDR1 and CDR2 (germline): SQVTM, ANQGSEA. CDR3 length: 12 amino acids. In DNA, the CDR3 is TGCAGCGTTTTTGGCAGGAGCTATGGCTACACCTTC. Its translation is CSVFGRSYGYTF.

This clonotype occurred a few times. The chain has TRBV24-1 and TRBJ2-1; 8 nucleotides line up with TRBD2. The CDR3 spans 16 residues. Germline-derived CDR1 and CDR2 are KGHDR and SFDVKD. V lost 3 bases to trimming and J lost 7 bases; unmatched junction nucleotides: 10. CDR3 sequence reads: CATSDPSSGGRNEQFF. CDR3 sequence (DNA): TGTGCCACCAGTGATCCCTCATCGGGGGGGCGGAATGAGCAGTTCTTC.

Only a few counts were recorded for this clonotype. The gene calls are TRBV20-1 and TRBJ2-7; D possibly corresponds to TRBD1 (5 bases). The CDR3 covers 12 residues. CDR1 and CDR2 from the germline V gene are DFQATT and SNEGSKA (reference sequence). The V end was cut by 2 bases, the J end by 3 bases, with 8 bases between. The DNA for the CDR3 is TGCAGTGCTAGATTAGACAGCTACGAGCAGTACTTC. The encoded protein is CSARLDSYEQYF.

This clonotype showed up many times. The rearrangement uses TRBV29-1 and TRBJ2-3, with a tentative D call TRBD2 (5 bases). CDR3 length: 13 amino acids. The germline CDR1 and CDR2 sequences are SQVTM and ANQGSEA. Trimming removed 4 bases from V and 2 bases from J, with 10 bases in between. The DNA for the CDR3 is TGCAGCGTTGTTCTGGGAGCCACAGATACGCAGTATTTT. Its translation is CSVVLGATDTQYF.

The chain combines TRBV5-1 with TRBJ2-7; possibly TRBD1 or TRBD2 for D (5 bases each). Trimming left V 1 base short and J 3 bases short, with 20 bases between. The CDR3 totals 17 residues. The germline CDR1 and CDR2 sequences are SGHRS and YFSETQ. CDR3 protein: CASSLLPGALSYYEQYF. Written as DNA, the CDR3 is TGCGCCAGCAGCTTGCTGCCCGGGGCGCTCTCCTACTACGAGCAGTACTTC. The full variable domain, with the rest looked up from reference TRBV5-1 and TRBJ2-7, is KAGVTQTPRYLIKTRGQQVTLSCSPISGHRSVSWYQQTPGQGLQFLFEYFSETQRNKGNFPGRFSGRQFSNSRSEMNVSTLELGDSALYLCASSLLPGALSYYEQYFGPGTRLTVT.

This clonotype was counted ten times or more. This sequence joins TRBV2 and TRBJ2-7, with 10 bases aligning to TRBD1. CDR3 size: 20 residues. V was clipped by 9 bases and J by 1 base; unmatched bases: 24. CDR1 and CDR2 from the germline V gene are SNHLY and FYNNEI. CDR3 sequence (DNA): TGTGCCAGTATCCCCGCGCTTACCGGAACCGGGACAGGGGTATCCTACGAGCAGTACTTC. As protein: CASIPALTGTGTGVSYEQYF.

CDR3 loop: CSARDLGVLHSYNEQFF. In nucleotides, the CDR3 is TGCAGTGCTAGAGATCTCGGGGTGCTACACTCCTACAATGAGCAGTTCTTC. The chain carries TRBV20-1 and TRBJ2-1; D might be TRBD2 (5 bases). CDR3 length: 17 residues. Germline CDR1 is DFQATT and CDR2 is SNEGSKA (reference sequence). V lost 0 bases, J lost 0 bases, and 15 bases lay in between.

A single count supports this clonotype. V is TRBV6-5 and J is TRBJ2-7; TRBD2 matches at 9 bases. V lost 2 bases, J lost 2 bases, and 7 bases stayed unmatched. The length of the CDR3 is 16 residues. CDR1 and CDR2 from the germline V gene are MNHEY and SVGAGI. CDR3 DNA sequence: TGTGCCAGCAGTTACGGGGCTAGCGGGGACCCCTACGAGCAGTACTTC. This translates into CASSYGASGDPYEQYF.

This clonotype was seen only a few times. The chain couples TRBV20-1 to TRBJ1-2; tentative D call: TRBD1 (5 bases). V lost 3 bases and J lost 0, with 14 bases in between. Per germline, CDR1 DFQATT and CDR2 SNEGSKA (reference sequence). The CDR3 has 15 amino acids. DNA for the CDR3: TGCAGTGCTAGGCCTCAGGGCCGGACTAACTATGGCTACACCTTC. Translating gives CSARPQGRTNYGYTF.

The sample holds many counts of this clonotype. V usage is TRBV19 and J usage is TRBJ2-3, with unresolved D. V was pared by 4 bases and J by 4 bases, with 3 bases between. CDR3 length: 11 residues. The germline V gene encodes CDR1 LNHDA and CDR2 SQIVND (reference sequence). The CDR3, as DNA: TGTGCCAGTAGTACTCCAGATACGCAGTATTTT. Protein product: CASSTPDTQYF.

The chain is built from TRBV29-1 and TRBJ1-2; no reliable D call. This CDR3 is built from 13 residues. V shed 0 bases and J shed 6 bases, with 11 bases lying between them. CDR1 and CDR2 from the germline V gene are SQVTM and ANQGSEA. The CDR3 nucleotides read TGCAGCGTTGAAGACGGATTTTTTGATGGCTACACCTTC. Its protein product is CSVEDGFFDGYTF.

This clonotype was seen many times. The chain recombines TRBV7-2 with TRBJ1-2, with a tentative D call TRBD1 (5 bases). V shed 3 bases and J shed 4 bases, with 9 bases lying between them. CDR3 length: 13 residues. Germline V lookup: CDR1 SGHTA, CDR2 FQGNSA. The CDR3 bases are TGTGCCAGCAGCTTCCACAGGCCCTATGGCTACACCTTC. Protein sequence: CASSFHRPYGYTF.

This clonotype was observed a few times. The chain has TRBV20-1 and TRBJ2-5, with D perhaps matching TRBD2 (6 bases). The CDR3 consists of 14 residues. Trimming removed 5 bases from V and 1 base from J, with 14 bases in between. CDR1 and CDR2 (germline): DFQATT, SNEGSKA (reference sequence). The CDR3 bases are TGCAGTGCTGGGACCGGGACTTCCCAAGAGACCCAGTACTTC. The encoded protein is CSAGTGTSQETQYF.

The chain uses TRBV6-6 and TRBJ1-5; D ambiguous. The CDR3 is 14 amino acids. V was pared by 2 bases and J by 0 bases, with 5 bases between. Germline V lookup: CDR1 MNHNY, CDR2 SVGAGI (reference sequence). DNA of the CDR3: TGTGCCAGCAGTTACGGCGATAGCAATCAGCCCCAGCATTTT. Its translation is CASSYGDSNQPQHF.

This CDR3 is CATSEPSGGAETQYF. In DNA, the CDR3 is TGTGCCACCAGTGAGCCTAGCGGGGGGGCCGAGACCCAGTACTTC. This chain uses TRBV24-1 with TRBJ2-5; 12 bases align to TRBD2. This CDR3 region has 15 residues. The V and J ends lost 4 bases and 5 bases, in that order; junction bases with no gene match: 4. Germline V gives CDR1 KGHDR, CDR2 SFDVKD.

Only a few counts were recorded for this clonotype. The chain carries TRBV10-3 and TRBJ2-3; no definite D call. This CDR3 is 12 amino acids long. Looked up from germline, CDR1 is ENHRY and CDR2 is SYGVKD. V dropped 0 bases and J dropped 6 bases, with 4 bases sitting between them. CDR3 sequence: CAISESADTQYF. The CDR3 coding sequence is TGTGCCATCAGTGAGTCTGCGGATACGCAGTATTTT.